These 21 T cell receptor beta chains originate from one sample sequenced in a study of T-cell memory formation after mild COVID-19. TCRdb processed the 5' RACE reads anew with MiXCR; each CDR3 protein has one entry. The data contain approximately 430,000 distinct CDR3 sequences, 20% to 30% of them singletons. Sequenced material: PBMCs or a T cell subset sorted from them (not recorded which). All receptors derive from an adult woman who had mild COVID-19 (a few samples of this study predate the infection). Cell type and time point are not known.

This clonotype was recorded a few times. This chain connects TRBV7-9 to TRBJ2-1; 12 bases are a match to TRBD1. The CDR3 has 16 amino acids. Germline lookup yields CDR1 SEHNR and CDR2 FQNEAQ (reference sequence). Losses at the gene ends were 6 bases for V and 6 bases for J; bases not matched to a gene: 9. The CDR3 region has the DNA TGTGCCAGCAGACCCAAACCGGGACAGGGGGCCAATGAGCAGTTCTTC. Its protein is CASRPKPGQGANEQFF. Full variable domain (outside the CDR3, taken from reference TRBV7-9 and TRBJ2-1): DTGVSQNPRHKITKRGQNVTFRCDPISEHNRLYWYRQTLGQGPEFLTYFQNEAQLEKSRLLSDRFSAERPKGSFSTLEIQRTEQGDSAMYLCASRPKPGQGANEQFFGPGTRLTVL.

The chain is built from TRBV7-6 and TRBJ1-6, with TRBD1 as a possible D gene (5 bases). Germline V gives CDR1 SGHVS, CDR2 FNYEAQ. This CDR3 has 15 residues. V was pared by 5 bases and J by 5 bases, with 13 bases between. The CDR3 bases are TGTGCCAGCAGCCCAAACTGGGGGGATAATTCACCCCTCCACTTT. This translates into CASSPNWGDNSPLHF.

V and J are TRBV5-5 and TRBJ2-2, with D possibly TRBD1 on 5 matching bases. Between the trimmed V and J ends, which lost 5 bases and 3 bases, there was a span of 20 bases. This CDR3 is 17 amino acids long. The germline gives CDR1 SGHKS, CDR2 YYEKEE (reference sequence). This CDR3 is CASRFPVGHRDTGELFF. Written as DNA, the CDR3 is TGTGCCAGCAGGTTTCCAGTCGGACACCGGGACACCGGGGAGCTGTTTTTT.

The chain combines TRBV15 with TRBJ2-7, with no clear D. The V gene's germline CDR1 is LNHNV and CDR2 YYDKDF (reference sequence). The length of the CDR3 is 13 residues. V was trimmed by 5 bases and J by 0 bases, leaving 8 bases between them. DNA of the CDR3: TGTGCCACCAGCTCCAGGAGCTCCTACGAGCAGTACTTC. Its translation: CATSSRSSYEQYF.

The chain employs TRBV4-3 and TRBJ1-1; D gene uncertain. Germline CDR1 reads LGHNA; CDR2 reads YSLEER. The CDR3 covers 14 residues. Trimming pared 0 bases from V and 3 bases from J, leaving 8 bases between. The CDR3 nucleotides are TGCGCCAGCAGCCAAGATGAATACGACACTGAAGCTTTCTTT. This encodes CASSQDEYDTEAFF.

This clonotype was recorded a few times. The rearrangement links TRBV5-1 to TRBJ2-7, with D tentatively TRBD2 (6 bases). Between the trimmed V and J ends, which lost 2 bases and 2 bases, there was a span of 11 bases. CDR3 size: 14 residues. The germline CDR1 and CDR2 sequences are SGHRS and YFSETQ. CDR3: CASSFRELPYEQYF. CDR3 DNA: TGCGCCAGCAGCTTCCGGGAGCTCCCCTACGAGCAGTACTTC.

This clonotype has just a few counts. This rearrangement joins TRBV29-1 to TRBJ1-5, with TRBD1 matching 7 bases. Looked up from germline, CDR1 is SQVTM and CDR2 is ANQGSEA. The CDR3 runs 14 residues. With 4 bases clipped from V and 0 bases from J, the junction kept 3 bases outside the gene matches. The CDR3 reads CSVGDSYSNQPQHF. As DNA, the CDR3 is TGCAGCGTTGGGGACAGTTATAGCAATCAGCCCCAGCATTTT.

The V call is TRBV20-1, the J call TRBJ1-6, with D possibly being TRBD1 (6 bases). Per the germline V gene, CDR1 is DFQATT and CDR2 is SNEGSKA (reference sequence). The CDR3 has 15 amino acids. Trimming pared 6 bases from V and 8 bases from J, leaving 20 bases between. The chain's CDR3 is CSAWTLTGQYSPLHF. CDR3 bases: TGCAGTGCCTGGACCTTAACAGGGCAGTATTCACCCCTCCACTTT.

This chain links TRBV19 with TRBJ1-2, with TRBD1 matching 8 bases. V trimming: 3 bases; J trimming: 7 bases; junction bases outside the gene matches: 7. There are 14 residues in the CDR3. Germline V lookup: CDR1 LNHDA, CDR2 SQIVND (reference sequence). This chain's CDR3 is CASSIPGQGTGYTF. The CDR3 bases are TGTGCCAGTAGTATTCCCGGACAGGGCACTGGCTACACCTTC.

The sample holds a few counts of this clonotype. The V and J genes are TRBV24-1 and TRBJ2-1; 13 bases match TRBD2. The CDR3 has 16 amino acids. Trimming at V came to 4 bases and at J to 5 bases, leaving 4 bases not matched to a gene. Germline assignment: CDR1 KGHDR and CDR2 SFDVKD. The CDR3 spells CATSDGTSGINNEQFF. The CDR3 region has the DNA TGTGCCACCAGTGACGGGACTAGCGGGATCAACAATGAGCAGTTCTTC.

The chain couples TRBV6-5 to TRBJ1-2; no reliable D call. The ends were cut back, 6 bases at V and 2 bases at J, with 4 bases in the middle. Germline CDR1 reads MNHEY; CDR2 reads SVGAGI. The CDR3 length is 11 residues. CDR3 sequence reads: CASRTNYGYTF. The CDR3 DNA sequence: TGTGCCAGCAGGACCAACTATGGCTACACCTTC.

The chain employs TRBV6-5 and TRBJ1-5; the D is unclear. The CDR3 runs 14 residues. V was shortened by 6 bases and J by 4 bases, with 13 bases between the two germline ends. Looked up from germline, CDR1 is MNHEY and CDR2 is SVGAGI. The CDR3 loop is CASSLAGLNQPQHF. Written as DNA, the CDR3 is TGTGCCAGCAGCCTCGCCGGCCTGAATCAGCCCCAGCATTTT.

The sample holds a few counts of this clonotype. The CDR3 loop reads CASSSDTGTDAQYF. The CDR3 DNA reads as TGTGCCAGCAGCTCAGATACCGGGACCGATGCGCAGTATTTT. V and J are TRBV7-6 and TRBJ2-3, with D possibly called TRBD1 or TRBD2 (5 bases each). Trimming stripped 4 bases from V and 10 bases from J, with 18 bases between. The CDR3 has 14 residues. CDR1 and CDR2 (germline): SGHVS, FNYEAQ.

This clonotype was seen a handful of times. This chain joins TRBV5-5 and TRBJ2-6; 8 nucleotides agree with TRBD1. V gave up 3 bases and J gave up 0 bases; unmatched junction bases: 2. Germline V gene sequence: CDR1 SGHKS, CDR2 YYEKEE (reference sequence). The CDR3 contains 16 residues. The chain's CDR3 is CASSWTGNSGANVLTF. The CDR3 bases are TGTGCCAGCAGCTGGACAGGGAACTCTGGGGCCAACGTCCTGACTTTC. Based on the CDR3 plus reference TRBV5-5 and TRBJ2-6, the full variable domain is DAGVTQSPTHLIKTRGQQVTLRCSPISGHKSVSWYQQVLGQGPQFIFQYYEKEERGRGNFPDRFSARQFPNYSSELNVNALLLGDSALYLCASSWTGNSGANVLTFGAGSRLTVL.

V and J are TRBV5-6 and TRBJ2-7; TRBD2 matches 7 bases. The CDR3 is 14 residues long. V lost 6 bases, J lost 0 bases, and 6 bases stayed unmatched. Looked up from germline, CDR1 is SGHDT and CDR2 is YYEEEE. The chain's CDR3 is CASTWGGSSYEQYF. DNA of the CDR3: TGTGCCAGCACTTGGGGGGGGAGCTCCTACGAGCAGTACTTC.

This clonotype was observed a few times. The chain joins TRBV12-3 or TRBV12-4 to TRBJ2-5, with 9 bases aligning to TRBD1. Trimming removed 6 bases from V and 4 bases from J; junction bases left unmatched: 6. The CDR3 totals 14 residues. CDR3 sequence (DNA): TGTGCCAGCAGAATAACAGGGGGCAGAGAGACCCAGTACTTC. The encoded protein is CASRITGGRETQYF.

The chain couples TRBV7-9 to TRBJ2-5, with D tentatively TRBD1 (5 bases). Trimming took 2 bases from V and 5 from J, leaving 12 bases between them. Germline V lookup: CDR1 SEHNR, CDR2 FQNEAQ (reference sequence). The CDR3 length is 14 residues. In DNA, the CDR3 is TGTGCCAGCAGCTTAAACCAGGGAAGGGAGACCCAGTACTTC. Its protein product is CASSLNQGRETQYF. Together with reference TRBV7-9 and TRBJ2-5, the CDR3 gives the full variable domain: DTGVSQNPRHKITKRGQNVTFRCDPISEHNRLYWYRQTLGQGPEFLTYFQNEAQLEKSRLLSDRFSAERPKGSFSTLEIQRTEQGDSAMYLCASSLNQGRETQYFGPGTRLLVL.

On this clonotype: At one end the junction does not follow the germline gene, possibly because of a read error. The chain employs TRBV7-7 and TRBJ2-1, with D possibly matching TRBD2 (5 bases). Germline V lookup: CDR1 SSHAT, CDR2 FNYEAQ (reference sequence). There are 16 residues in the CDR3. The CDR3 DNA reads TGTGCTAGCAGCTTAGTTGGCAGCGGAGACTCCAATGAGCAGTTCTTC. This gives the protein CASSLVGSGDSNEQFF.

The rearrangement joins TRBV5-1 to TRBJ2-2, with D perhaps TRBD2 (6 bases). From germline, CDR1 is SGHRS and CDR2 YFSETQ. The CDR3 sequence is 15 residues long. Trimming removed 4 bases from V and 1 base from J, with 11 bases in between. In DNA form, the CDR3 reads TGCGCCAGCAGCCGGGTAGCGGTGAACACCGGGGAGCTGTTTTTT. It is translated as CASSRVAVNTGELFF. Based on the CDR3 plus reference TRBV5-1 and TRBJ2-2, the full variable domain is KAGVTQTPRYLIKTRGQQVTLSCSPISGHRSVSWYQQTPGQGLQFLFEYFSETQRNKGNFPGRFSGRQFSNSRSEMNVSTLELGDSALYLCASSRVAVNTGELFFGEGSRLTVL.

In its sample, this clonotype was seen a few times. The J gene is TRBJ1-5, the V gene TRBV6-6; possibly TRBD1 for D (5 bases). Germline CDR1 MNHNY, CDR2 SVGAGI (reference sequence). The CDR3 runs 14 residues. Trimming removed 10 bases from V and 6 bases from J, with 19 bases in between. The CDR3 nucleotides are TGTGCCACTTGGGGCGGGGTCACGGGTCAGCCCCAGCATTTT. It specifies CATWGGVTGQPQHF.

This clonotype was found a few times. The rearrangement uses TRBV18 and TRBJ2-5; no clear D gene. This CDR3 region has 13 residues. V shed 3 bases and J shed 2 bases, with 7 bases lying between them. Germline V CDR1 and CDR2: KGHSH, LQKENI. This CDR3 is CASSPGMQETQYF. The CDR3 DNA reads as TGTGCCAGCTCACCTGGGATGCAAGAGACCCAGTACTTC.